A selection of T cell receptor beta chains follows, all from one sample in a study of OX40 agonist ivuxolimab in advanced cancers. Clones were read by immunoSEQ multiplex PCR, and TCRdb kept only the in-frame ones, dropping some. The table lists some 64,000 clones, around nine tenths of them singletons. Sample: CD4+ or CD8+ T cells sorted from blood, taken in a trial of the OX40 agonist ivuxolimab. These receptors were collected from an adult with an advanced solid tumor such as melanoma, head and neck, liver or kidney cancer. Both conserved end residues are part of each CDR3.

v_call	j_call	cdr3_aa
TRBV19	TRBJ1-1	CASSMGFTEAFF
TRBV5-5	TRBJ2-7	CASSLGPGPSYEQYF
TRBV27	TRBJ2-7	CASSLWLAGEAEQYF
TRBV28	TRBJ1-1	CASNQGAEAFF
TRBV9	TRBJ2-5	CASSVAGTAETQYF
TRBV7-8	TRBJ1-1	CASSLALGHPGTEAFF
TRBV30	TRBJ2-3	CAWEGPGQGPDTQYF
TRBV7-9	TRBJ2-1	CASSSRSGEQFF
TRBV11-2	TRBJ2-7	CASSPFPSLSYEQYF
TRBV4-1	TRBJ1-5	CASSRGQGFNQPQHF
TRBV13	TRBJ2-5	CASSLEKENQETQYF
TRBV7-6	TRBJ2-2	CASSLLTGGGRLFF
TRBV19	TRBJ1-1	CASGIGMNTEAFF
TRBV6-5	TRBJ2-2	CASSAAANTGELFF
TRBV6-5	TRBJ2-7	CASSPQSSGMYEQYF
TRBV2	TRBJ2-7	CASSARTSYEQYF
TRBV7-6	TRBJ2-5	CASSSSGTQYF
TRBV4-1	TRBJ2-1	CASRQRDTSYNEQFF
TRBV5-6	TRBJ2-7	CASSWGPGYEQYF
TRBV7-2	TRBJ2-1	CASSLIRTAPYNEQFF
TRBV18	TRBJ2-3	CASSPGLAGEADTQYF
TRBV19	TRBJ2-6	CASSIGAGANVLTF